The subject of this entry is one T cell receptor beta chain. Measured with immunoSEQ multiplex PCR; TCRdb has only the in-frame clones, and not every one. This sample has over 85,000 clones, with approximately 93% found just once. The data belong to a study of OX40 agonist ivuxolimab in advanced cancers. Germline CDR1 MNHNY, CDR2 SVGAGI (reference sequence). The V and J ends lost 4 bases and 0 bases respectively, with 6 bases between them. This CDR3 spans 14 amino acids. The chain joins TRBV6-6 to TRBJ1-4; D gene ambiguous. The specimen was CD4+ or CD8+ T cells sorted from blood, collected in a trial of the OX40 agonist ivuxolimab. The TCR comes from an adult with an advanced solid tumor such as melanoma, head and neck, liver or kidney cancer. The CDR3 DNA is TGTGCCAGCAGTTTACGTGCAACTAATGAAAAACTGTTTTTT. It codes for CASSLRATNEKLFF.